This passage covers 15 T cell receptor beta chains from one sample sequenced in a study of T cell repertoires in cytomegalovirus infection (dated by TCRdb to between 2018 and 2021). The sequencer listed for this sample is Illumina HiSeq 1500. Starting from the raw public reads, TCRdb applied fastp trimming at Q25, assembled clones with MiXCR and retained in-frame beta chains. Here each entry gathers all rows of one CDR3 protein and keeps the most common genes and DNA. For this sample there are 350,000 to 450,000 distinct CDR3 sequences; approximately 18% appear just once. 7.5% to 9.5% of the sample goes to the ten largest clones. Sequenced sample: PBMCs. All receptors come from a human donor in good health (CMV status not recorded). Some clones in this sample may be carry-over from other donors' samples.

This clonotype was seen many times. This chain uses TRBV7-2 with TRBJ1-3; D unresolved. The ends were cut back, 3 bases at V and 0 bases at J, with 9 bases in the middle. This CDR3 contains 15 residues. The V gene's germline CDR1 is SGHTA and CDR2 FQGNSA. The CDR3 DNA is TGTGCCAGCAGCTTGCAAAGACTCTCTGGAAACACCATATATTTT. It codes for CASSLQRLSGNTIYF.

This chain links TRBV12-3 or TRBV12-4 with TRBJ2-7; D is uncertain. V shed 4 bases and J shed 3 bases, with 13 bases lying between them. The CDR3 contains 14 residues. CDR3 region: CASSSFGLVYEQYF. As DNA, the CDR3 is TGTGCCAGCAGTTCGTTCGGCCTCGTCTACGAGCAGTACTTC.

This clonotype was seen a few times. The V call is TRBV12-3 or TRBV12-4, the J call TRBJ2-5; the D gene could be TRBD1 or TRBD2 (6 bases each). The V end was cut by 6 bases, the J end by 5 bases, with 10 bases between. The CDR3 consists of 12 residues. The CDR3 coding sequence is TGTGCCAGCAGACAAGGGGGGGAGACCCAGTACTTC. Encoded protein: CASRQGGETQYF.

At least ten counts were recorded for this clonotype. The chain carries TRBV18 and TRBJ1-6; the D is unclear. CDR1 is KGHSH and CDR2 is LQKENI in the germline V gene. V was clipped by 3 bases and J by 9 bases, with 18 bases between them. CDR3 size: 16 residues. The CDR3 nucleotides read TGTGCCAGCTCACCGGGAGCAGGCGACTCCGGTTCACCCCTCCACTTT. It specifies CASSPGAGDSGSPLHF.

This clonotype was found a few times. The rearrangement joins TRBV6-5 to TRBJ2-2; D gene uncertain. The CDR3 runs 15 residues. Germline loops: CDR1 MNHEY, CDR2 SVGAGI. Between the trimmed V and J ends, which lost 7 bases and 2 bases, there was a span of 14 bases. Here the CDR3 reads CASTLRVANTGELFF. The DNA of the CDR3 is TGTGCCAGCACCCTACGGGTAGCAAACACCGGGGAGCTGTTTTTT.

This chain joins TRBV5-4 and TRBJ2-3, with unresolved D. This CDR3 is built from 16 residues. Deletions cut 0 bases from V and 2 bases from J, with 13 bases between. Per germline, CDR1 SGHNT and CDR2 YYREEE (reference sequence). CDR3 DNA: TGTGCCAGCAGCTTGGATTTAGACCTGATCACAGATACGCAGTATTTT. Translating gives CASSLDLDLITDTQYF.

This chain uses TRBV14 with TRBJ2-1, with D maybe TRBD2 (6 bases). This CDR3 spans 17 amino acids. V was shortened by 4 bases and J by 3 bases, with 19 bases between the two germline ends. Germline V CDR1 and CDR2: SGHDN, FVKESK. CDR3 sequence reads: CASSRDSSGHFYNEQFF. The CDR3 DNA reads TGTGCCAGCAGCCGGGACTCGTCCGGGCACTTCTACAATGAGCAGTTCTTC.

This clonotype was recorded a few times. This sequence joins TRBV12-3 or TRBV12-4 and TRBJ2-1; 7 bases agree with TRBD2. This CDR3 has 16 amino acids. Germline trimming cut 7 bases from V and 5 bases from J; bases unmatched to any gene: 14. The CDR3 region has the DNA TGTGCCAGCACCTGGGGTAGCGGGTACCTTGACAATGAGCAGTTCTTC. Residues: CASTWGSGYLDNEQFF.

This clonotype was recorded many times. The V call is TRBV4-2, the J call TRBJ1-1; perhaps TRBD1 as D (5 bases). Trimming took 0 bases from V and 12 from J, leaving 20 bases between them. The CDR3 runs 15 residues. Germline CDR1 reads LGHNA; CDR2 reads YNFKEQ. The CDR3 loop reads CASSQEWQGRTWTFF. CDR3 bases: TGTGCCAGCAGCCAAGAGTGGCAGGGTCGGACGTGGACTTTCTTT.

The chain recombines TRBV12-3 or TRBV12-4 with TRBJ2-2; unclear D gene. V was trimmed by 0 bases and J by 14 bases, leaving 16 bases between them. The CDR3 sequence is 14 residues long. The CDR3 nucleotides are TGTGCCAGCAGTTTAGCCCCGGAAACACCGGCCCTGTTTTTT. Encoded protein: CASSLAPETPALFF.

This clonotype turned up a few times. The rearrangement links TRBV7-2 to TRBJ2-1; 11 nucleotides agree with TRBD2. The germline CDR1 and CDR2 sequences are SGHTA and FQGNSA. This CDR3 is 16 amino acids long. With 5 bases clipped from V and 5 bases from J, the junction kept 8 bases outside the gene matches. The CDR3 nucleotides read TGTGCCAGCAGCCACCGACTAGCGGGGTCGAACAATGAGCAGTTCTTC. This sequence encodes CASSHRLAGSNNEQFF.

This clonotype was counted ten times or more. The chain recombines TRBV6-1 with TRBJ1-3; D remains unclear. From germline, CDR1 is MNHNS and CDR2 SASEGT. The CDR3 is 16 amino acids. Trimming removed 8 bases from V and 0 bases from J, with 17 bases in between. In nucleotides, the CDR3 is TGTGCCAGCGGAACCTCGGGCCAGGCCTCTGGAAACACCATATATTTT. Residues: CASGTSGQASGNTIYF.

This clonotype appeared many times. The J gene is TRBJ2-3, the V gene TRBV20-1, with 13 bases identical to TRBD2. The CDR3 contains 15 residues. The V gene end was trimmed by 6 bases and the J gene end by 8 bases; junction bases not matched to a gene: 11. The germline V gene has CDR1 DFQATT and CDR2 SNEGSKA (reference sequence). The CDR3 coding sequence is TGCAGTGCGCAGACTAGCGGGAGGAGAGTCGGTACGCAGTATTTT. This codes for CSAQTSGRRVGTQYF.

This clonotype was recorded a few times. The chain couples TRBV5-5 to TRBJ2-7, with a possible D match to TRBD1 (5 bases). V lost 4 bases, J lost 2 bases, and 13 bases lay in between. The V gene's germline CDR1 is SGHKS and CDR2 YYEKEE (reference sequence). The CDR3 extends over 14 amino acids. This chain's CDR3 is CASSLPTATYEQYF. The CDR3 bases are TGTGCCAGCAGCCTACCGACAGCCACCTACGAGCAGTACTTC.

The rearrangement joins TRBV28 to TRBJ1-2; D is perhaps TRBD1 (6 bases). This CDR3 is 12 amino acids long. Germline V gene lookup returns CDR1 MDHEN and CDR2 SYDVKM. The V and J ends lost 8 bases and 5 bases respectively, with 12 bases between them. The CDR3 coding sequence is TGTGCCAGCGGACAGAAAACATATGGCTACACCTTC. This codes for CASGQKTYGYTF.